A selection of T cell receptor beta chains follows, all from one sample in a study of blood T cell repertoires in COVID-19. Produced via immunoSEQ multiplex PCR; TCRdb's table is partial and in-frame only. In the table there are under 300,000 clones, more than 70% of which are singletons. The source material was peripheral blood. These receptor sequences come from a woman in her thirties or forties who had recovered from COVID-19. The CDR3 runs from the conserved cysteine through the conserved F or W. The order of the fields is J gene, D gene, clone size, V gene, CDR3 DNA, CDR3 protein. The D gene is left open where the match is weak. Where a row states a size, it is once, few, many or the class of an expanded clone; other rows omit it.

TRBJ2-1	TRBD1	once	TRBV2	TGTGCCAGCAGTTTGGGACAGGGGGTATACAATGAGCAGTTCTTC	CASSLGQGVYNEQFF
TRBJ1-6	-	-	TRBV4-3	TGCGCCAGCAGCCAAGTTCTCCTCCTCGAGGGTAATTCACCCCTCCACTTT	CASSQVLLLEGNSPLHF
TRBJ1-3	-	-	TRBV6-5	TGTGCCAGCAGTTACGGCGGAGGAAACACCATATATTTT	CASSYGGGNTIYF
TRBJ1-4	TRBD1	-	TRBV28	TGTGCCAGCAGTCCCGGACAGGGACGGGGAACTAATGAAAAACTGTTTTTT	CASSPGQGRGTNEKLFF
TRBJ1-2	TRBD1	-	TRBV5-4	TGTGCCAGCAGCTTGAATCGGGCAGGGGGTTATGGCTACACCTTC	CASSLNRAGGYGYTF
TRBJ1-4	TRBD1	-	TRBV23-1	TGCGCCAGCAGTCAGATAAACAGGGGGCGAGGTGAAAAACTGTTTTTT	CASSQINRGRGEKLFF
TRBJ2-2	TRBD2	once	TRBV28	TGTGCCAGCAAGGTGGGGGGGACCGGGGAGCTGTTTTTT	CASKVGGTGELFF
TRBJ2-2	TRBD2	-	TRBV6-2/TRBV6-3	TGTGCCAGCAGTTACTTTTTCACGGGGGGGAACACCGGGGAGCTGTTTTTT	CASSYFFTGGNTGELFF
TRBJ2-1	TRBD2	-	TRBV12-3/TRBV12-4	TGTGCCAGCAGTAAGCGGGAGTTCAATGAGCAGTTCTTC	CASSKREFNEQFF
TRBJ2-7	-	-	TRBV27	TGTGCCAGCAGCTCCCGGGGGGAGCAGTACTTC	CASSSRGEQYF
TRBJ2-7	-	-	TRBV7-2	TGTGCCAGCAGCTTATTCAGTGGTCCCTACGAGCAGTACTTC	CASSLFSGPYEQYF
TRBJ2-2	TRBD1	once	TRBV6-2/TRBV6-3	TGTGCCAGCAGTTACCCAACCGGGACAGGGGTCTTCACCGGGGAGCTGTTTTTT	CASSYPTGTGVFTGELFF
TRBJ2-1	TRBD1	-	TRBV24-1	TGTGCCACCAGTGACCTGACAGGGTCAATGAGAAATGAGCAGTTCTTC	CATSDLTGSMRNEQFF
TRBJ2-1	TRBD1	-	TRBV11-3	TGTGCCAGCAGCGCCCGACAGGGGGGGACTGAGCAGTTCTTC	CASSARQGGTEQFF
TRBJ2-3	-	-	TRBV6-2/TRBV6-3	TGTGCCAGCAGCCTCGGTGATAGCACAGATACGCAGTATTTT	CASSLGDSTDTQYF
TRBJ1-6	-	-	TRBV6-5	TGTGCCAGCAGTTACGGCAGGGGATATAATTCACCCCTCCACTTT	CASSYGRGYNSPLHF
TRBJ1-2	-	-	TRBV5-4	TGTGCCAGCAGCTTGGGTGCAGCCTCAGGCAATGGCTACACCTTC	CASSLGAASGNGYTF
TRBJ2-3	TRBD2	-	TRBV3-1/TRBV3-2	TGTGCCAGCAGCCGTGAACTAGCGAGGGCAGATACGCAGTATTTT	CASSRELARADTQYF
TRBJ2-7	TRBD1	-	TRBV5-5	TGTGCCAGCAGCCCTGGGACAGGGATAGCCTACGAGCAGTACTTC	CASSPGTGIAYEQYF
TRBJ2-7	-	-	TRBV14	TGTGCCAGCAGCCAAGACTGGGCACGAGACCCCTACGAGCAGTACTTC	CASSQDWARDPYEQYF
TRBJ1-6	-	-	TRBV30	TGTGCCTGGAGTTGGCAGCGTGATAATTCACCCCTCCACTTT	CAWSWQRDNSPLHF
TRBJ1-1	-	-	TRBV5-5	TGTGCCAGCATCCAGAACACTGAAGCTTTCTTT	CASIQNTEAFF
TRBJ2-5	TRBD1	-	TRBV28	TGTGCCAGCAGCCCGGACAGGAGAGAGACCCAGTACTTC	CASSPDRRETQYF
TRBJ1-6	TRBD1	-	TRBV4-3	TGCGCCAGCAGCCAAGGGACAGGGATCTCACCCCTCCACTTT	CASSQGTGISPLHF
TRBJ1-4	-	-	TRBV19	TGTGCCAGTAGTATCGTCGCGAATGAAAAACTGTTTTTT	CASSIVANEKLFF
TRBJ2-2	-	-	TRBV7-2	TGTGCCAGCAGCCCGCGACAGGCATTTGGGCCGAACACCGGGGAGCTGTTTTTT	CASSPRQAFGPNTGELFF
TRBJ2-2	TRBD2	once	TRBV7-2	TGTGCCAGCAGCCACGGGAGGGCCAATTTGAACACCGGGGAGCTGTTTTTT	CASSHGRANLNTGELFF
TRBJ2-1	-	-	TRBV29-1	TGCAGCGTTGAACGCTTCGGGAACAATGAGCAGTTCTTC	CSVERFGNNEQFF
TRBJ2-5	-	-	TRBV7-2	TGTGCCAGCAGCAGACCAGGGGGGGAGACCCAGTACTTC	CASSRPGGETQYF
TRBJ1-6	TRBD1	-	TRBV6-2/TRBV6-3	TGTGCCAGCAGCCTCCCGGGACAGGGAACCTATAATTCACCCCTCCACTTT	CASSLPGQGTYNSPLHF
TRBJ2-5	TRBD2	-	TRBV7-2	TGTGCCAGCACTCAAGCGGGGAGGAGAGTGACCCAAGAGACCCAGTACTTC	CASTQAGRRVTQETQYF
TRBJ2-5	-	once	TRBV5-4	TGTGCCAGCGCTCCTGGTATGCGGCAAGAGACCCAGTACTTC	CASAPGMRQETQYF
TRBJ2-2	TRBD1	-	TRBV5-8	TGTGCCAGCAGCTCACCACAGGGGGCCGGTAGGACCGGGGAGCTGTTTTTT	CASSSPQGAGRTGELFF
TRBJ2-7	TRBD2	-	TRBV5-4	TGTGCCAACGGGAGGGAAGGCGAGCAGTACTTC	CANGREGEQYF
TRBJ2-7	-	-	TRBV13	TGTGCCAGCAGCCCGACCGGGGTTCATCCCGAGCAGTACTTC	CASSPTGVHPEQYF
TRBJ2-1	TRBD1	-	TRBV6-2/TRBV6-3	TGTGCCAGCAGGTACCGGGACAGGGCCTACAATGAGCAGTTCTTC	CASRYRDRAYNEQFF
TRBJ2-5	TRBD1	-	TRBV4-3	TGCGCCAGCAGCTATAACAGGGGGCTGGGGGAGACCCAGTACTTC	CASSYNRGLGETQYF
TRBJ2-1	TRBD2	-	TRBV20-1	TGCAGTGCTAGTTTGAGCGGGAGGGCCCGGGAAGAGCAGTTCTTC	CSASLSGRAREEQFF
TRBJ2-3	-	few	TRBV10-2	TGCGCCAGCAGTGGCCTGGACACTATAAGCACAGATACGCAGTATTTT	CASSGLDTISTDTQYF
TRBJ2-7	-	once	TRBV29-1	TGCAGCGTTGGGGGCCACTACGAGCAGTACTTC	CSVGGHYEQYF
TRBJ1-2	TRBD1	-	TRBV11-2	TGTGCCAGCAGCTTAGAAACAGGGGCTAACTATGGCTACACCTTC	CASSLETGANYGYTF
TRBJ1-2	-	few	TRBV25-1	TGTGCCAGCAGTGAATATGGGGGCGGGACTAGTGGCTACACCTTC	CASSEYGGGTSGYTF
TRBJ2-3	TRBD2	-	TRBV4-1	TGCGCCAGCAGCCAAGCCCCAATAGCGGGAGGAAATACGCAGTATTTT	CASSQAPIAGGNTQYF
TRBJ2-7	-	-	TRBV24-1	TGTGCCACCAGGTATCGGGACAGGGACCGACGGGAGGGGGACGACGAGCAGTACTTC	CATRYRDRDRREGDDEQYF
TRBJ2-1	TRBD2	-	TRBV5-1	TGCGCCAGCAGCCTTCGGACTAGCGGGGGTAACAATGAGCAGTTCTTC	CASSLRTSGGNNEQFF
TRBJ2-1	TRBD2	-	TRBV11-2	TGTGCCAGCAGCTTGGGGGCTAGCGGGAGGGGTGAGCAGTTCTTC	CASSLGASGRGEQFF
TRBJ1-6	TRBD1	-	TRBV5-1	TGCGCCAGCAGCTCGACAGGGGGCAATTCACCCCTCCACTTT	CASSSTGGNSPLHF
TRBJ2-7	TRBD1	-	TRBV11-2	TGTGCCAGCAGCCTCAGCCGGGACAGTACCTACGAGCAGTACTTC	CASSLSRDSTYEQYF
TRBJ2-5	-	-	TRBV12-5	TGTGCTAGTGGTTTCATCGGAGAGACCCAGTACTTC	CASGFIGETQYF
TRBJ2-5	-	-	TRBV4-2	TGTGCCAGCAGCCAAGGCTGGGCTAGCGAGGCACGGGTGGCCCAGTACTTC	CASSQGWASEARVAQYF
TRBJ2-7	-	-	TRBV10-3	TGTGCCATCAGTGAGTCGGGGACAAGCTCCTACGAGCAGTACTTC	CAISESGTSSYEQYF
TRBJ2-7	-	-	TRBV27	TGTGCCAGCAGTCTAGTCCCCCGGGGCGAGCAGTACTTC	CASSLVPRGEQYF
TRBJ2-5	-	-	TRBV5-1	TGCGCCAGCAGCTTGGTACCGGGGCAAGAGACCCAGTACTTC	CASSLVPGQETQYF
TRBJ1-2	TRBD1	-	TRBV5-1	TGCGCCAGCAGCTTTGACAGGGGAACCTATGGCTACACCTTC	CASSFDRGTYGYTF
TRBJ1-4	-	-	TRBV7-9	TGTGCCAGCAGCTCCGCCGGGGTCCCCCCCGAAAAACTGTTTTTT	CASSSAGVPPEKLFF
TRBJ2-7	TRBD1	-	TRBV6-5	TGTGCCAGCACCCAGTACAGGGGGCTCTACGAGCAGTACTTC	CASTQYRGLYEQYF